Given below is one T cell receptor beta chain in context. Its specificity is not known. Other nucleotide sequences in the sample specify the same CDR3. This record comes from a study of T cell repertoires in ileal Crohn's disease. Study-level information: Every patient was operated on for stricturing (about 60%) or penetrating (approximately 40%) complications. Postoperative therapy was given to about half: roughly twelve thiopurines, roughly 20 anti-TNF agents.

Whole-study findings and limits: Clonal expansions were more frequent in active smokers than non-smokers at surgery. All patients with clonality above 26.8% had endoscopic recurrence.

This table comes from immunoSEQ multiplex PCR, and its TCRdb copy is limited to in-frame clones, with some not included. The sample has roughly 11,000 clones, more than 60% seen once; the top ten hold approximately 4.3%. Source material: ileal tissue. This TCR was sampled from an adult with Crohn's disease.

CDR3 bases: TGTGCCTGGAGTCTAGGGGGCAATAGCAATCAGCCCCAGCATTTT. Protein sequence: CAWSLGGNSNQPQHF. The chain joins TRBV30 to TRBJ1-5; TRBD1 aligns across 7 bases. CDR3 size: 15 residues. Trimming cost V 2 bases and J 0 bases; bases outside gene matches: 4. Germline loops: CDR1 GTSNPN, CDR2 SVGIG (reference sequence).